These 17 T cell receptor beta chains were all obtained from the same sample, sequenced in a study of cytomegalovirus exposure and HLA in healthy donors. Amplification used 60 Vbeta primers and 13 Jbeta primers. Only in-frame clones appear in the TCRdb table, and some are missing; sequencing was by immunoSEQ multiplex PCR. Its listing shows about 49,000 clones. Sequences were obtained from PBMCs. The receptors shown here come from a man between 18 and 35 years old in good health and CMV-seropositive.

The V and J genes are TRBV5-4 and TRBJ1-2; no clear D gene. Germline V CDR1 and CDR2: SGHNT, YYREEE (reference sequence). The CDR3 loop spans 14 amino acids. Trimming cost V 0 bases and J 4 bases, with 10 bases left between them. Here the CDR3 reads CASSLEEQLYGYTF. CDR3 coding DNA: TGTGCCAGCAGCTTGGAGGAACAGCTCTATGGCTACACCTTC.

V gene TRBV4-2 combines with J gene TRBJ2-5; 10 nucleotides align to TRBD2. The closer fit of TRBJ2-7 to the DNA end suggests the J call may be wrong. Looked up from germline, CDR1 is LGHNA and CDR2 is YNFKEQ. This CDR3 is 15 amino acids long. CDR3 in amino acids: CASSQGTSDSYEQYF. In DNA, the CDR3 is TGTGCCAGCAGCCAGGGGACTAGCGACTCCTACGAGCAGTACTTC.

The chain couples TRBV29-1 to TRBJ2-3; possibly TRBD2 for D (6 bases). V was clipped by 7 bases and J by 2 bases, with 13 bases between them. CDR1 SQVTM and CDR2 ANQGSEA come from the germline V gene. The CDR3 length is 13 residues. The CDR3 sequence is CSERDSPTDTQYF. CDR3 nucleotide sequence: TGCAGCGAACGGGACTCTCCCACAGATACGCAGTATTTT.

Here the CDR3 DNA reads TGTGCCAGCAGCTTATCTCTAACCTACGAGCAGTACTTC. Residues: CASSLSLTYEQYF. This chain joins TRBV13 and TRBJ2-7, with D uncertain. This CDR3 spans 13 amino acids. Germline CDR1 and CDR2: PRHDT and FYEKMQ (reference sequence). Trimming removed 2 bases from V and 2 bases from J, with 7 bases in between.

The chain carries TRBV5-1 and TRBJ2-3, with D maybe TRBD2 (5 bases). The CDR3 covers 14 residues. In germline, CDR1 is SGHRS, CDR2 YFSETQ. V gave up 2 bases and J gave up 1 base, with 8 bases separating them. The CDR3 coding sequence is TGCGCCAGCAGCTTCTCCGGGGGCACAGATACGCAGTATTTT. Its translation is CASSFSGGTDTQYF.

The rearrangement joins TRBV18 to TRBJ1-4, with TRBD1 matching over 7 bases. This CDR3 is built from 15 residues. With V trimmed by 3 bases and J by 5 bases, 6 bases remained unmatched. Germline-derived CDR1 and CDR2 are KGHSH and LQKENI. The CDR3 region is CASSPPGQDNEKLFF. DNA for the CDR3: TGTGCCAGCTCACCCCCTGGACAGGACAATGAAAAACTGTTTTTT.

V gene TRBV27 combines with J gene TRBJ1-1, with D uncertain. This CDR3 has 13 amino acids. Germline V gene data show CDR1 as MNHEY and CDR2 as SMNVEV (reference sequence). Trimming took off 1 base at V and 6 bases at J, with 9 bases between the two ends. The CDR3: CASSLFSLAEAFF. The CDR3 DNA sequence: TGTGCCAGCAGTTTATTTTCGTTAGCTGAAGCTTTCTTT.

The chain has TRBV7-9 and TRBJ2-6; 10 bases map to TRBD1. The CDR3 loop spans 19 amino acids. Trimming removed 7 bases from V and 0 bases from J; junction bases left unmatched: 12. Germline-derived CDR1 and CDR2 are SEHNR and FQNEAQ (reference sequence). CDR3 residues: CASTSSDGQGDSGANVLTF. The DNA of the CDR3 is TGTGCCAGCACCTCCTCGGACGGACAGGGGGACTCTGGGGCCAACGTCCTGACTTTC.

The V gene is TRBV29-1, the J gene TRBJ1-2; 9 bases align to TRBD1. CDR1 is SQVTM, CDR2 ANQGSEA, per germline. The CDR3 runs 13 residues. The trim removed 7 bases at V and 3 bases at J, leaving 6 bases unmatched. The CDR3 spells CSEEGQGDYGYTF. CDR3 DNA sequence: TGCAGCGAGGAGGGACAGGGTGACTATGGCTACACCTTC. The full variable domain, completed using reference TRBV29-1 and TRBJ1-2, is SAVISQKPSRDICQRGTSLTIQCQVDSQVTMMFWYRQQPGQSLTLIATANQGSEATYESGFVIDKFPISRPNLTFSTLTVSNMSPEDSSIYLCSEEGQGDYGYTFGSGTRLTVV.

The chain has TRBV6-1 and TRBJ2-7; 7 bases match TRBD1. The CDR3 sequence is 15 residues long. V shed 8 bases, J shed 12 bases, and the junction held 22 bases outside the gene matches. Germline values: CDR1 MNHNS, CDR2 SASEGT. This chain's CDR3 is CASGDYDREGSFRYF. CDR3 coding DNA: TGTGCCAGCGGCGATTATGACAGGGAAGGCTCCTTTCGGTACTTC.

The V call is TRBV2, the J call TRBJ2-1, with D maybe TRBD1 (5 bases). V lost 6 bases to trimming and J lost 0 bases, with 12 bases between them. The CDR3 covers 15 residues. CDR1 SNHLY and CDR2 FYNNEI come from the germline V gene. CDR3 sequence reads: CASRARTSSYNEQFF. The CDR3 nucleotides are TGTGCCAGCAGGGCCAGGACAAGCTCCTACAATGAGCAGTTCTTC.

The CDR3 region is CASHKAGYGQPQHF. The DNA for the CDR3 is TGTGCCAGCCACAAGGCGGGGTATGGACAGCCCCAGCATTTT. This rearrangement joins TRBV6-1 to TRBJ1-5; the D is unclear. Germline CDR1 MNHNS, CDR2 SASEGT. Trimming stripped 8 bases from V and 7 bases from J, with 18 bases between. The length of the CDR3 is 14 residues.

The genes are TRBV5-4 and TRBJ2-7; 7 bases map to TRBD1. Germline V CDR1 and CDR2: SGHNT, YYREEE (reference sequence). Germline trimming cut 4 bases from V and 2 bases from J; bases unmatched to any gene: 3. The CDR3 runs to 13 residues. For the CDR3, the DNA is TGTGCCAGCAGCCCAGGGACAGCCTACGAGCAGTACTTC. Protein sequence: CASSPGTAYEQYF.

The V and J genes are TRBV4-2 and TRBJ2-5, with a tentative D call TRBD2 (6 bases). The end of the DNA is better explained by TRBJ2-7, so the J call may be wrong. Germline V lookup: CDR1 LGHNA, CDR2 YNFKEQ. The CDR3 is 15 amino acids. CDR3 coding DNA: TGTGCCAGCAGCCAAGATGAGGGAGGAGTTCGCGAGCAGTACTTC. It specifies CASSQDEGGVREQYF.

The genes are TRBV13 and TRBJ2-4; 7 bases align to TRBD2. The CDR3 consists of 15 residues. CDR1 and CDR2 (germline): PRHDT, FYEKMQ (reference sequence). Trimming at V came to 5 bases and at J to 1 base, leaving 5 bases not matched to a gene. The CDR3 reads CASSPARGAKNIQYF. CDR3 bases: TGTGCCAGCAGCCCAGCGCGGGGGGCCAAAAACATTCAGTACTTC.

The chain carries TRBV7-3 and TRBJ2-3; a possible D gene is TRBD2 (6 bases). V shed 4 bases and J shed 2 bases, with 10 bases lying between them. Germline CDR1 and CDR2: SGHTA and FQGTGA. There are 14 residues in the CDR3. For the CDR3, the DNA is TGTGCCAGCAGCTCGGGACTCGTCACAGATACGCAGTATTTT. Translated, it gives CASSSGLVTDTQYF.

V gene TRBV19 combines with J gene TRBJ1-5; 8 nucleotides match TRBD1. The CDR3 is 16 residues long. Germline CDR1 reads LNHDA; CDR2 reads SQIVND (reference sequence). Trimming took 3 bases from V and 0 from J; bases not matched to a gene: 4. CDR3 loop: CASSIDRGHSNQPQHF. CDR3 DNA sequence: TGTGCCAGTAGTATCGACAGGGGCCATAGCAATCAGCCCCAGCATTTT.